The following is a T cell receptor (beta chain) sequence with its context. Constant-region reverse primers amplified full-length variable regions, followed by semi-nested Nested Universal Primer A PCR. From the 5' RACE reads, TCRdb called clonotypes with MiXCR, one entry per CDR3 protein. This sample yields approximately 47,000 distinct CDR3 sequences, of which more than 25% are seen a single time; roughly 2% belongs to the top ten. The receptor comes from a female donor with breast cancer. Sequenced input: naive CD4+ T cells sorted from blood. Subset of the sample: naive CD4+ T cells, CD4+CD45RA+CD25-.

The CDR3 spells CASSQGDRVLETQYF. The CDR3, as DNA: TGCGCCAGCAGCCAGGGGGACAGGGTTTTAGAGACCCAGTACTTC. This chain links TRBV4-1 with TRBJ2-5, with 9 bases aligning to TRBD1. The germline V gene encodes CDR1 MGHRA and CDR2 YSYEKL. V was pared by 3 bases and J by 4 bases, with 6 bases of the junction left unmatched. The CDR3 is 15 residues long.